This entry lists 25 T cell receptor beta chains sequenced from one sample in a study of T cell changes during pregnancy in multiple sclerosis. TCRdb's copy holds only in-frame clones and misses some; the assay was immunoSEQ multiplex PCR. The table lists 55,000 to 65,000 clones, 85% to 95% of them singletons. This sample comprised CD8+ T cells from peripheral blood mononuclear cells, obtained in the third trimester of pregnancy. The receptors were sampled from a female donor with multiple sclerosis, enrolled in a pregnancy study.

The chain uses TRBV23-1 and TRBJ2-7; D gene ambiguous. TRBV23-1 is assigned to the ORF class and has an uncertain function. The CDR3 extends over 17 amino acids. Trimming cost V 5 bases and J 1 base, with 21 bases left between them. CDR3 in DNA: TGCGCCAGCAGTTTACGTCCCTGCCGGGTGCGTTCCTACGAGCAGTACTTC. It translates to CASSLRPCRVRSYEQYF.

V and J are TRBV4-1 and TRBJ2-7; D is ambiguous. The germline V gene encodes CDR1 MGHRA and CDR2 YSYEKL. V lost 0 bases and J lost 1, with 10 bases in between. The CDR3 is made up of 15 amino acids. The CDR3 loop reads CASSQDVQTSYEQYF. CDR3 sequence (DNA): TGCGCCAGCAGCCAAGACGTCCAGACTTCCTACGAGCAGTACTTC.

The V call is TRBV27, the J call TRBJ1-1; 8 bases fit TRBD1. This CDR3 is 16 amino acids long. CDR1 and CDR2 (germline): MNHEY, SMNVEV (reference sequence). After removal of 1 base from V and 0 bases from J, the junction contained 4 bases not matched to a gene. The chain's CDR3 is CASSLFGQGVNTEAFF. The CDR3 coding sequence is TGTGCCAGCAGTTTATTCGGACAGGGCGTGAACACTGAAGCTTTCTTT.

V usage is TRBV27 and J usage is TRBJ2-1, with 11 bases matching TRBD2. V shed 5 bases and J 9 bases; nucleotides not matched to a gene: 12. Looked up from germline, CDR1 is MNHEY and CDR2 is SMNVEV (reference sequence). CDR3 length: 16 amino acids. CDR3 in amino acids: CASSPGRLAGGSEQFF. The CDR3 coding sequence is TGTGCCAGCAGTCCGGGAAGGCTAGCGGGAGGCAGTGAGCAGTTCTTC.

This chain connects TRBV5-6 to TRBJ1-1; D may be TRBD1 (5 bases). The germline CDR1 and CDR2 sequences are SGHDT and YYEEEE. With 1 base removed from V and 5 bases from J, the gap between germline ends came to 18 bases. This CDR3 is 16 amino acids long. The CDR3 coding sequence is TGTGCCAGCAGCTTGCAGTCGCAGGGTGGAATAACTGAAGCTTTCTTT. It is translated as CASSLQSQGGITEAFF. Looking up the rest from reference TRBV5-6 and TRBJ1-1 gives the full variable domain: DAGVTQSPTHLIKTRGQQVTLRCSPKSGHDTVSWYQQALGQGPQFIFQYYEEEERQRGNFPDRFSGHQFPNYSSELNVNALLLGDSALYLCASSLQSQGGITEAFFGQGTRLTVV.

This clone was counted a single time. The CDR3 nucleotides are TGTGCCAGCAGTTTAGACGGCAGACTTAATGAAAAACTGTTTTTT. Translated, it gives CASSLDGRLNEKLFF. The chain recombines TRBV27 with TRBJ1-4; D not resolved. This CDR3 comprises 15 residues. CDR1 is MNHEY and CDR2 is SMNVEV in the germline V gene (reference sequence). Trimming took 2 bases from V and 4 from J, leaving 11 bases between them.

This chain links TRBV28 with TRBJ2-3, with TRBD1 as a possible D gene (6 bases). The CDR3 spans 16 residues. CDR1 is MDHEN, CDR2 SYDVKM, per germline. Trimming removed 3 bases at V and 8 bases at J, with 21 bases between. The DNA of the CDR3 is TGTGCCAGCAGTTTCGCCCTTAGGGGGAACTTTCTTACGCAGTATTTT. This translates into CASSFALRGNFLTQYF.

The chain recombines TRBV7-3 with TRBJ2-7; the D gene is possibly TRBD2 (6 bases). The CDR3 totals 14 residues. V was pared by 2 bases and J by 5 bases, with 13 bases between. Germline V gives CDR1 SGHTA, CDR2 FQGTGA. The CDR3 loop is CASSLVGGDHEQYF. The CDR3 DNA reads TGTGCCAGCAGCTTAGTCGGAGGGGACCACGAGCAGTACTTC.

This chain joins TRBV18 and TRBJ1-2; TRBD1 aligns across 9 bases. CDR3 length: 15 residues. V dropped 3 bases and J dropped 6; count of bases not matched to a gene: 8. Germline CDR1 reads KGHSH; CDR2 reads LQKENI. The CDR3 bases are TGTGCCAGCTCACCCCGGGACAGGGCCCAAGATGGCTACACCTTC. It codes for CASSPRDRAQDGYTF.

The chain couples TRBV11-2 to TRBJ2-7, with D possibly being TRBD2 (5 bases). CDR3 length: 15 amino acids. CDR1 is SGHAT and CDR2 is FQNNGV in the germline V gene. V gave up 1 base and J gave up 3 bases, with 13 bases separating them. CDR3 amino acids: CASSLGRQLIYEQYF. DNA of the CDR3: TGTGCCAGCAGCTTAGGGAGGCAGCTTATCTACGAGCAGTACTTC.

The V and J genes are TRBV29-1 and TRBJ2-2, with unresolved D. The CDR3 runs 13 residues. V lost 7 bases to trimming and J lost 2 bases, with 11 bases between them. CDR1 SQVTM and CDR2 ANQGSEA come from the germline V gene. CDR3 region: CSGNIENTGELFF. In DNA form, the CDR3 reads TGCAGCGGCAACATCGAAAACACCGGGGAGCTGTTTTTT.

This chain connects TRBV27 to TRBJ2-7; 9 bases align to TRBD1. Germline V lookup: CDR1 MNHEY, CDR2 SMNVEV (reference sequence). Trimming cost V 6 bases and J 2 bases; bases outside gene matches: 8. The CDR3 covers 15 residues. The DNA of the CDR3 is TGTGCCAGCAGCCTCACCGGGACAGGGCCCTACGAGCAGTACTTC. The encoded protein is CASSLTGTGPYEQYF.

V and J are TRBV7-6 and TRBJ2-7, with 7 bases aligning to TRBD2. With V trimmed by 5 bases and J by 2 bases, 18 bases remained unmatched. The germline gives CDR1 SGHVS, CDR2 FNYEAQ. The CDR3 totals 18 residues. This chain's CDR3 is CASSPQPPPSGLAYEQYF. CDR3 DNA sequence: TGTGCCAGCAGCCCGCAGCCCCCACCTAGCGGCTTGGCCTACGAGCAGTACTTC.

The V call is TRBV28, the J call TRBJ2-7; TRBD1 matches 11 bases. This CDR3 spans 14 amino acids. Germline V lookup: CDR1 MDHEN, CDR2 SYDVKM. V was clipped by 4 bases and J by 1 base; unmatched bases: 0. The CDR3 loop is CASSWDRGSYEQYF. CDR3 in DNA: TGTGCCAGCAGTTGGGACAGGGGGTCCTACGAGCAGTACTTC. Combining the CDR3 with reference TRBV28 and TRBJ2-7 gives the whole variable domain DVKVTQSSRYLVKRTGEKVFLECVQDMDHENMFWYRQDPGLGLRLIYFSYDVKMKEKGDIPEGYSVSREKKERFSLILESASTNQTSMYLCASSWDRGSYEQYFGPGTRLTVT.

For the CDR3, the DNA is TGTGCCAGTAGTATTTTCCCGAACATAAACACCGGGGAGCTGTTTTTT. Translating gives CASSIFPNINTGELFF. The chain recombines TRBV19 with TRBJ2-2; D is ambiguous. The CDR3 loop spans 16 amino acids. Trimming took off 3 bases at V and 2 bases at J, with 13 bases between the two ends. Germline values: CDR1 LNHDA, CDR2 SQIVND (reference sequence).

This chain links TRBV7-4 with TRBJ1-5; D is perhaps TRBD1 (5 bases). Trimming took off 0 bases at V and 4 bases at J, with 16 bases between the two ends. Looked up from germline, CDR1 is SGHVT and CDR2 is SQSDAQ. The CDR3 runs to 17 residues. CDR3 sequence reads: CASSLAKTAQINQPQHF. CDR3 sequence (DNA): TGTGCCAGCAGCTTAGCGAAGACAGCCCAGATAAATCAGCCCCAGCATTTT.

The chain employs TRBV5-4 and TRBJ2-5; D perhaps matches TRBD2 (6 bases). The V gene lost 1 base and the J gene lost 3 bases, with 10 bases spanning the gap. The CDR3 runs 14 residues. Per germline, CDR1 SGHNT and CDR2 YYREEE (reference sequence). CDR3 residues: CASSLSSEKETQYF. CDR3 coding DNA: TGTGCCAGCAGCTTGTCTAGCGAAAAAGAGACCCAGTACTTC.

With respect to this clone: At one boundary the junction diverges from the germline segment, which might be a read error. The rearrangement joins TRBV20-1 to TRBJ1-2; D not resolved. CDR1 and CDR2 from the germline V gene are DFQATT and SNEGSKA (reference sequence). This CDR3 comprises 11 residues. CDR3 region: CRTEDLWGYTF. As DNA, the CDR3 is TGTAGGACGGAGGATTTATGGGGCTACACCTTC.

The CDR3 region has the DNA TGTGCCTGGAGTGTACCCCGACAGCGCTATGGCTACACCTTC. It codes for CAWSVPRQRYGYTF. The chain uses TRBV30 and TRBJ1-2; a possible D gene is TRBD1 (5 bases). This CDR3 region has 14 residues. V was cut by 0 bases and J by 4 bases, with 12 bases left in between. The germline V gene encodes CDR1 GTSNPN and CDR2 SVGIG (reference sequence).

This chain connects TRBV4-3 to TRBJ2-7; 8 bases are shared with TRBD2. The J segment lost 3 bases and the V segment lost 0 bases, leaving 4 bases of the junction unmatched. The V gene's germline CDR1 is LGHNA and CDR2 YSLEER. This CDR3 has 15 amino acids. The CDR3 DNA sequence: TGCGCCAGCAGCCAAGAAAGCGGGAGACTCTACGAGCAGTACTTC. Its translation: CASSQESGRLYEQYF.

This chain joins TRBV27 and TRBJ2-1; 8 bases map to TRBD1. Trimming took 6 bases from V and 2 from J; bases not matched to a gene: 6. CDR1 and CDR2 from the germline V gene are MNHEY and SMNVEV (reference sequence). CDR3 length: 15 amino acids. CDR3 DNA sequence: TGTGCCAGCAGCTACGGGACAGGAGCCTACAATGAGCAGTTCTTC. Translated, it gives CASSYGTGAYNEQFF.

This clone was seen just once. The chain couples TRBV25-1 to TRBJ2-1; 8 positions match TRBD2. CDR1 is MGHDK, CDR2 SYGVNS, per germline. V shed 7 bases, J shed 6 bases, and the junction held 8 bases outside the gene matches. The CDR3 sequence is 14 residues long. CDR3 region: CASKTGTRGNEQFF. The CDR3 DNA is TGTGCCAGCAAAACCGGGACTAGAGGCAATGAGCAGTTCTTC.

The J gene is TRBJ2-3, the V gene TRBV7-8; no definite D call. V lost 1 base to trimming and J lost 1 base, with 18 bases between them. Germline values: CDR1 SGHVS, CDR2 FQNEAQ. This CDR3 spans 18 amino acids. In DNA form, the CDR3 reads TGTGCCAGCAGCTTAGTCATGCGAGGTCCCTTACGCACAGATACGCAGTATTTT. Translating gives CASSLVMRGPLRTDTQYF.

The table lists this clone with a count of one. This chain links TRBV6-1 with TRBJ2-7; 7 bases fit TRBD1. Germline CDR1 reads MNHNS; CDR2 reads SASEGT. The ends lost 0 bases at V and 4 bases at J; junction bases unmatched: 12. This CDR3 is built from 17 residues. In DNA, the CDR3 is TGTGCCAGCAGTGAAGCATGGGACAGTGTTAACGGATACGAGCAGTACTTC. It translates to CASSEAWDSVNGYEQYF.

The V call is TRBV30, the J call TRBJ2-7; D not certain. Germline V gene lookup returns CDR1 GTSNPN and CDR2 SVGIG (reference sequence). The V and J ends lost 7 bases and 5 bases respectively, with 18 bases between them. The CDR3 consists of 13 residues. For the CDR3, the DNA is TGTGCCTCCACACACATGGTCCCCCACGAGCAGTACTTC. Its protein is CASTHMVPHEQYF.